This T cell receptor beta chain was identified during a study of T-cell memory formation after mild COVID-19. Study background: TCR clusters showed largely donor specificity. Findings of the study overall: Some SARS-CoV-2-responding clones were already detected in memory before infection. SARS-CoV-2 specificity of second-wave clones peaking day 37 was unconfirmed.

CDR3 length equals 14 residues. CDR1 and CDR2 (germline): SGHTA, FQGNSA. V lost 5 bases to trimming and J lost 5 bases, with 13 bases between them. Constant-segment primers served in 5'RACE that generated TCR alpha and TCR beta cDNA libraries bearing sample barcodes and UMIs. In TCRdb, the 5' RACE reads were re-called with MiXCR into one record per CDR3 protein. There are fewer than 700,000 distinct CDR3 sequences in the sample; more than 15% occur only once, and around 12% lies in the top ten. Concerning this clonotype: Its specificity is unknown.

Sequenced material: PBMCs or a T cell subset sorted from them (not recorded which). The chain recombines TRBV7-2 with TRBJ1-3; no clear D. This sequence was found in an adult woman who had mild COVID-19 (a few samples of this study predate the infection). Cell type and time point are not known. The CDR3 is CASSPWQDRNTIYF. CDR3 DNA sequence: TGTGCCAGCAGCCCCTGGCAGGATCGAAACACCATATATTTT.